This entry lists 14 T cell receptor beta chains sequenced from one sample in a study of control samples from healthy donors and cancer patients. Using immunoSEQ multiplex PCR, the repertoire was profiled, and TCRdb retains in-frame clones only, with some absent. Of fewer than 120,000 clones in the sample, 70% to 90% were seen once. Sequencing was carried out using PBMCs. These receptors were taken from a woman in her sixties or seventies with lung cancer.

This chain connects TRBV5-6 to TRBJ1-2; tentative D call: TRBD1 (6 bases). CDR3 length: 15 residues. V was trimmed by 1 base and J by 0 bases, leaving 10 bases between them. In germline, CDR1 is SGHDT, CDR2 YYEEEE. CDR3: CASSLSGVPNYGYTF. As DNA, the CDR3 is TGTGCCAGCAGCTTGTCAGGGGTCCCTAACTATGGCTACACCTTC.

The chain uses TRBV6-6 and TRBJ1-5, with TRBD1 identical over 7 bases. Trimming took 5 bases from V and 4 from J; bases not matched to a gene: 5. The germline gives CDR1 MNHNY, CDR2 SVGAGI (reference sequence). CDR3 length: 14 amino acids. The CDR3 bases are TGTGCCAGCAGTACGGGCAGGGGGAATCAGCCCCAGCATTTT. It encodes CASSTGRGNQPQHF.

J is TRBJ2-2 and V is TRBV30, with a tentative D call TRBD2 (5 bases). The germline V and J ends were trimmed by 2 bases and 7 bases, with 14 bases remaining between them. The CDR3 runs to 14 residues. Germline V gene sequence: CDR1 GTSNPN, CDR2 SVGIG (reference sequence). The CDR3 reads CAWSRNRDGGELFF. The CDR3 bases are TGTGCCTGGAGTCGTAATCGGGATGGCGGGGAGCTGTTTTTT.

The chain carries TRBV21-1 and TRBJ1-6; TRBD1 is the table's D call, not checked against the DNA. TRBV21-1 is a pseudogene segment. The length of the CDR3 is 24 residues. The CDR3 reads CASSKRRGTGWLLSSCSYNSPLHF. The CDR3 DNA reads as TGTGCCAGCAGCAAGCGGAGGGGGACAGGGTGGCTTTTAAGCTCCTGCTCCTATAATTCACCCCTCCACTTT.

The chain carries TRBV5-5 and TRBJ1-3, with 8 nucleotides matching TRBD1. Germline V gene sequence: CDR1 SGHKS, CDR2 YYEKEE (reference sequence). Trimming at V came to 5 bases and at J to 4 bases, leaving 8 bases not matched to a gene. The CDR3 runs 15 residues. The CDR3 loop reads CASSKSTGEGNTIYF. CDR3 sequence (DNA): TGTGCCAGCAGTAAATCGACAGGGGAAGGAAACACCATATATTTT.

The V gene is TRBV7-2, the J gene TRBJ1-4, with a possible D match to TRBD1 (5 bases). The CDR3 loop spans 15 amino acids. Germline V gene data show CDR1 as SGHTA and CDR2 as FQGNSA. V lost 4 bases to trimming and J lost 3 bases, with 12 bases between them. The CDR3 reads CASSSLGGANEKLFF. The DNA for the CDR3 is TGTGCCAGCAGCTCCCTCGGGGGAGCTAATGAAAAACTGTTTTTT.

The J gene is TRBJ2-7, the V gene TRBV3-1 (or the pseudogene TRBV3-2), with 10 positions matching TRBD1. CDR1 LGHDT and CDR2 YNNKEL come from the germline V gene (reference sequence). V dropped 5 bases and J dropped 7; count of bases not matched to a gene: 8. The CDR3 sequence is 14 residues long. CDR3 in DNA: TGTGCCAGCAGCGCACGGGACAGGGGAGGGGAGCAGTACTTC. It yields the protein CASSARDRGGEQYF.

This sequence joins TRBV11-2 and TRBJ2-2; no definite D call. V lost 5 bases, J lost 3 bases, and 13 bases lay in between. Germline CDR1 SGHAT, CDR2 FQNNGV. The CDR3 spans 15 residues. CDR3: CASSPFLADTGELFF. DNA for the CDR3: TGTGCCAGCAGCCCCTTCTTGGCAGACACCGGGGAGCTGTTTTTT.

This clone showed up just once. The rearrangement joins TRBV21-1 to TRBJ2-6; the table assigns TRBD2, which was not confirmed against the DNA. TRBV21-1 is annotated as a pseudogene. The length of the CDR3 is 17 residues. The CDR3 loop reads CASSPRMGGSGANVLTF. The DNA for the CDR3 is TGTGCCAGCAGTCCACGGATGGGGGGGTCTGGGGCCAACGTCCTGACTTTC.

The CDR3 protein is CASTTGGYNEQFF. The CDR3 DNA follows: TGTGCCAGCACAACAGGGGGCTACAATGAGCAGTTCTTC. The chain couples TRBV6-5 to TRBJ2-1, with 8 positions matching TRBD1. Germline trimming cut 7 bases from V and 3 bases from J; bases unmatched to any gene: 2. Germline CDR1 and CDR2: MNHEY and SVGAGI. The CDR3 extends over 13 amino acids.

The CDR3 loop is CASSQVGSSSPLHF. CDR3 sequence (DNA): TGCGCCAGCAGCCAAGTCGGCAGCTCCTCACCCCTCCACTTT. The gene calls are TRBV4-3 and TRBJ1-6, with D hard to call. The CDR3 is made up of 14 amino acids. V shed 1 base and J shed 10 bases, with 11 bases lying between them. CDR1 is LGHNA, CDR2 YSLEER, per germline.

The chain couples TRBV6-5 to TRBJ2-1; 12 bases line up with TRBD1. CDR3 size: 15 residues. Germline CDR1 MNHEY, CDR2 SVGAGI. V lost 9 bases, J lost 6 bases, and 9 bases stayed unmatched. This chain's CDR3 is CASQALGQGANEQFF. Here the CDR3 DNA reads TGTGCCAGTCAGGCTCTGGGACAGGGGGCCAATGAGCAGTTCTTC.

The rearrangement joins TRBV11-3 to TRBJ1-2, with D uncertain. This CDR3 contains 13 residues. Trimming removed 5 bases from V and 2 bases from J, with 9 bases in between. CDR1 and CDR2 (germline): SGHNT, YENEEA. The CDR3, as DNA: TGTGCCAGCAGCCGGGCGGGGAACTATGGCTACACCTTC. Translation: CASSRAGNYGYTF.

This rearrangement joins TRBV5-1 to TRBJ1-1, with D possibly TRBD1 on 6 matching bases. Germline V gene data show CDR1 as SGHRS and CDR2 as YFSETQ. This CDR3 contains 15 residues. V was trimmed by 0 bases and J by 0 bases, leaving 9 bases between them. CDR3 DNA sequence: TGCGCCAGCAGCTTGGACGGACAGTTGAACACTGAAGCTTTCTTT. Amino acid sequence: CASSLDGQLNTEAFF.